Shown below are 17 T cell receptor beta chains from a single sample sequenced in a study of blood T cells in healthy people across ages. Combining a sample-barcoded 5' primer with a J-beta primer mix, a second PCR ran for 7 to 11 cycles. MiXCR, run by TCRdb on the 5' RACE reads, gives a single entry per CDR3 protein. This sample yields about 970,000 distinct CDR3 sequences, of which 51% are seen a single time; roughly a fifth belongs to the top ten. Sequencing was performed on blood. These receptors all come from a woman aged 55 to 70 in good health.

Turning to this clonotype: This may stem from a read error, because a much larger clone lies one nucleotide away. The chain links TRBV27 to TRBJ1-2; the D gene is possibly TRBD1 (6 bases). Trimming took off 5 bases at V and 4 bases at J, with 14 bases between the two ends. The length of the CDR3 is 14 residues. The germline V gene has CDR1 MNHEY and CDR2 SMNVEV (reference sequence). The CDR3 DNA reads TGTGCCAGCAGTGGGGGGGCGGAGGCCTATGGCTACACCTTC. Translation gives CASSGGAEAYGYTF.

CDR3 in amino acids: CSARDLVSQYF. The CDR3 bases are TGCAGTGCTAGAGATCTCGTCTCTCAGTATTTT. The V call is TRBV20-1, the J call TRBJ2-3, with D unclear. Between the trimmed V and J ends, which lost 0 bases and 12 bases, there was a span of 10 bases. The CDR3 consists of 11 residues. Germline CDR1 and CDR2: DFQATT and SNEGSKA (reference sequence).

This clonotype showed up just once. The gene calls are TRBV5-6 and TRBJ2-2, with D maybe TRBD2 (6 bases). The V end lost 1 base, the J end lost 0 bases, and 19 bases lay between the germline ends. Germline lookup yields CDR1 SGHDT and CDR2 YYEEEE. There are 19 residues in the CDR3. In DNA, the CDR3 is TGTGCCAGCAGCTTGCTTTTATCTAGCGCGTTGACGAACACCGGGGAGCTGTTTTTT. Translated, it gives CASSLLLSSALTNTGELFF. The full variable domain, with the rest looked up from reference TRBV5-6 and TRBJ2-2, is DAGVTQSPTHLIKTRGQQVTLRCSPKSGHDTVSWYQQALGQGPQFIFQYYEEEERQRGNFPDRFSGHQFPNYSSELNVNALLLGDSALYLCASSLLLSSALTNTGELFFGEGSRLTVL.

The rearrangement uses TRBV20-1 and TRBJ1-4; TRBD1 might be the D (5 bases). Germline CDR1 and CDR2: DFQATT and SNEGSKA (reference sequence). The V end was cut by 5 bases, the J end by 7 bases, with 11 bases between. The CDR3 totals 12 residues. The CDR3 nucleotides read TGCAGTGCTCCCCAGGGCGGTGAAAAACTGTTTTTT. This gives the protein CSAPQGGEKLFF.

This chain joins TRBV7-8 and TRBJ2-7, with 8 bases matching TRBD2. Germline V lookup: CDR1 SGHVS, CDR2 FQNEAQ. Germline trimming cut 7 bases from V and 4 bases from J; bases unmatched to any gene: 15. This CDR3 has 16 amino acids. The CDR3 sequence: CASTDNPLAGGYEQYF. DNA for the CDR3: TGTGCCAGCACCGACAACCCTCTGGCGGGAGGATACGAGCAGTACTTC.

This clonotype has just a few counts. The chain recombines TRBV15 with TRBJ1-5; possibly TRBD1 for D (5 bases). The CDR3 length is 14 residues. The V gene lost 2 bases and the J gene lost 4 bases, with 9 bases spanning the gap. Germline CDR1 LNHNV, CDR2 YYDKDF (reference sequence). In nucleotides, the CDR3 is TGTGCCACCAGCAGATCTGGGGGTAATCAGCCCCAGCATTTT. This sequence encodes CATSRSGGNQPQHF.

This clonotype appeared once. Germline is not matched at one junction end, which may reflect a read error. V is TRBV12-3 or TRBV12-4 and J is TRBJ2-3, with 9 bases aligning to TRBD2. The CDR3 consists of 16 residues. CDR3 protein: CASSFGGRALRDTEYF. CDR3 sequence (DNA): TGTGCCAGCAGCTTTGGCGGGAGGGCCCTCCGAGATACGGAGTATTTT.

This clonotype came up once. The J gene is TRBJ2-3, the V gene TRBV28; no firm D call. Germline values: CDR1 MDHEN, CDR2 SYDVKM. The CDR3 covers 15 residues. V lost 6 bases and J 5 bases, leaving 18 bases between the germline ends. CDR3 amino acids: CASSRSDPVGDTQYF. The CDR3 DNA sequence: TGTGCCAGCAGCCGCAGCGATCCGGTGGGAGATACGCAGTATTTT.

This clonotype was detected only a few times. As DNA, the CDR3 is TGTGCCACCAGCGGAACATCCACAGGGGATACGCAGTATTTT. It encodes CATSGTSTGDTQYF. The chain combines TRBV15 with TRBJ2-3; D perhaps matches TRBD1 (6 bases). With 5 bases removed from V and 6 bases from J, the gap between germline ends came to 15 bases. This CDR3 region has 14 residues. Germline loops: CDR1 LNHNV, CDR2 YYDKDF (reference sequence).

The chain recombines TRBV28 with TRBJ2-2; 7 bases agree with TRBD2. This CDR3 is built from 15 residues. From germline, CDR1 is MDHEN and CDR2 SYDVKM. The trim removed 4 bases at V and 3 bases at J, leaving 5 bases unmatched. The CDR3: CASSSGGRDTGELFF. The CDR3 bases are TGTGCCAGCAGTTCCGGGGGGAGGGACACCGGGGAGCTGTTTTTT.

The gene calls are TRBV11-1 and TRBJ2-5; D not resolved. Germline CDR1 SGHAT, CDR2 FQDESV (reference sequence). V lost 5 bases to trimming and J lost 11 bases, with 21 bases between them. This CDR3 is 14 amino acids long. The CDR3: CASSKNPAPYQQYF. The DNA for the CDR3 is TGTGCCAGCAGCAAAAACCCCGCGCCGTACCAGCAGTACTTC.

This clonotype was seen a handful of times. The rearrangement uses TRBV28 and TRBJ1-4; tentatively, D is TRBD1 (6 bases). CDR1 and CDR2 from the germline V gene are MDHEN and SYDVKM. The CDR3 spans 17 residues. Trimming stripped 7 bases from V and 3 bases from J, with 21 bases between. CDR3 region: CASIPLTRGRANEKLFF. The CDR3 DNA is TGTGCCAGCATACCCCTCACTCGGGGGCGGGCTAATGAAAAACTGTTTTTT.

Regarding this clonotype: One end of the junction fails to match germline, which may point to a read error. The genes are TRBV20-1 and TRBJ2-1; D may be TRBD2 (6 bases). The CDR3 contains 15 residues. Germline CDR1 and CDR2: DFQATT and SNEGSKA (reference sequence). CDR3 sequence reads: CSATNPDSGNNGQFF. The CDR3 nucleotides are TGCAGTGCTACAAACCCCGATAGCGGAAACAATGGGCAGTTCTTC.

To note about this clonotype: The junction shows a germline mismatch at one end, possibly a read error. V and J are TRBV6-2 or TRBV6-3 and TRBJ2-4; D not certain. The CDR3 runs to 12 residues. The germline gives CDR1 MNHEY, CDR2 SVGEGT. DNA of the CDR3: TGTGCCAGCAGCCGGGCCAAAAACAGTCAGTACTTC. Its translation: CASSRAKNSQYF.

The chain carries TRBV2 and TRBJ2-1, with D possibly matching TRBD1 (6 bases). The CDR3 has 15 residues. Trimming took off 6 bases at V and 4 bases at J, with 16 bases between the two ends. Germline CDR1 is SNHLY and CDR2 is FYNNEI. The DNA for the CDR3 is TGTGCCAGCAGAGCCAGTACAGGGCCTTACAATGAGCAGTTCTTC. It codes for CASRASTGPYNEQFF.

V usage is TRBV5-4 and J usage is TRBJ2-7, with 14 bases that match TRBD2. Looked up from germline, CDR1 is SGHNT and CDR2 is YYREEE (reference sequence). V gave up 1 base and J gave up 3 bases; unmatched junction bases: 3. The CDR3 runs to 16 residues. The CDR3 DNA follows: TGTGCCAGCAGCTTGTGGACTAGCGGGAGGATCTACGAGCAGTACTTC. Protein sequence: CASSLWTSGRIYEQYF.

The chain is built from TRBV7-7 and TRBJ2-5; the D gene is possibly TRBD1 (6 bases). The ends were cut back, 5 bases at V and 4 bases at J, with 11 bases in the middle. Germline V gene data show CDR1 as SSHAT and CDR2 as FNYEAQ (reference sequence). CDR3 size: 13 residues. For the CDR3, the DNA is TGTGCCAGCAGCGGGACCAGGGGAGAGACCCAGTACTTC. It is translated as CASSGTRGETQYF.